The clone carrying this T cell receptor (beta chain) came up a few times. The data derive from a study of cytomegalovirus exposure and HLA in healthy donors. The PCR employed 60 Vbeta primers together with 13 Jbeta primers. Produced via immunoSEQ multiplex PCR; TCRdb's table is partial and in-frame only. The top ten clones hold roughly 7.6% of a sample with 64,000 or so clones, 55% to 80% of them seen once. V was shortened by 5 bases and J by 0 bases, with 11 bases between the two germline ends. CDR1 is SGHAT, CDR2 FQDESV, per germline (reference sequence). The CDR3 is 14 residues long. The sample taken for sequencing was PBMCs. The source is a man aged 35 to 55 in good health and CMV-seropositive. The chain employs TRBV11-1 and TRBJ2-7; tentatively, D is TRBD2 (5 bases). In DNA, the CDR3 is TGTGCCAGCAGCCCCTGGGAGAGCTCCTACGAGCAGTACTTC. Its protein product is CASSPWESSYEQYF.